The present entry profiles one TCR beta chain with its context. Its antigen is not known. These data are taken from a study of T-cell reconstitution after alpha-beta-depleted transplantation in children. Study-wide results and limits: Most T-cell counts and diversity one year after the transplant came from T cells that were newly produced. By about two months after transplant, alpha-beta T cells reportedly arose from several hundred graft clones that had expanded.

Germline assignment: CDR1 SQVTM and CDR2 ANQGSEA. This CDR3 comprises 15 residues. The trim removed 3 bases at V and 8 bases at J, leaving 10 bases unmatched. Preparation of the TCRbeta library was carried out with unique molecular identifiers. From the PCR reads, TCRdb called clonotypes with MiXCR, one entry per CDR3 protein. The sample lists approximately 520,000 distinct CDR3 sequences; about an eighth were seen once. J is TRBJ2-1 and V is TRBV29-1, with 10 nucleotides matching TRBD2. The material was PBMCs, mostly from graft donor cells, obtained 180 days after TCRalphabeta/CD19-depleted stem cell transplant. This receptor was identified in a female patient aged 2-10 years who had a stem cell transplant for aplastic anemia, so the T cells may come from the graft donor. Here the CDR3 reads CSVDKSGRAKDEQFF. CDR3 bases: TGCAGCGTTGACAAGAGCGGGAGGGCCAAAGATGAGCAGTTCTTC.